A single sample is the source of the 29 T cell receptor beta chains below, sequenced in a study of shared clonotypes between healthy human individuals. Profiled with immunoSEQ multiplex PCR; TCRdb holds only in-frame clones, not every one. The data show around 690,000 clones, roughly 91% seen once. The sample taken for sequencing was memory CD8+ T cells from PBMCs. As to subset: CD45RO+ cells pooled with CCR7-negative TemRA cells. The receptors were sampled from a man between 18 and 29 years old in good health. Some clones in this sample may be carry-over from other donors' samples.

The chain's CDR3 is CASSLIFEAGKNEQFF. The CDR3 DNA follows: TGTGCCAGCAGCTTAATCTTCGAGGCAGGGAAAAATGAGCAGTTCTTC. The chain couples TRBV7-6 to TRBJ2-1; D is perhaps TRBD1 (5 bases). The ends were cut back, 2 bases at V and 7 bases at J, with 18 bases in the middle. CDR3 size: 16 residues. Germline V gene sequence: CDR1 SGHVS, CDR2 FNYEAQ.

This rearrangement joins TRBV10-2 to TRBJ2-1, with TRBD2 matching over 9 bases. The CDR3 contains 15 residues. Germline CDR1 is WSHSY and CDR2 is SAAADI. V trimming: 10 bases; J trimming: 4 bases; junction bases outside the gene matches: 11. The CDR3 sequence is CATTRGLAGYNEQFF. The CDR3 bases are TGCGCCACTACCCGCGGGCTAGCGGGATACAATGAGCAGTTCTTC.

This rearrangement joins TRBV27 to TRBJ2-5, with D perhaps assigned TRBD1 or TRBD2 (6 bases each). The CDR3 totals 16 residues. Trimming pared 2 bases from V and 2 bases from J, leaving 15 bases between. Germline V gives CDR1 MNHEY, CDR2 SMNVEV (reference sequence). This chain's CDR3 is CASSLTGAGFQETQYF. The CDR3 nucleotides are TGTGCCAGCAGTTTAACGGGGGCAGGTTTTCAAGAGACCCAGTACTTC.

The chain employs TRBV2 and TRBJ2-1; D is perhaps TRBD1 (6 bases). V shed 2 bases and J shed 7 bases, with 18 bases lying between them. The CDR3 length is 16 residues. Germline assignment: CDR1 SNHLY and CDR2 FYNNEI. CDR3 nucleotide sequence: TGTGCCAGCAGTGAACGACAGGCGGGTCGTGGGAATGAGCAGTTCTTC. Its translation: CASSERQAGRGNEQFF.

V gene TRBV7-9 combines with J gene TRBJ2-1, with 8 bases identical to TRBD1. Germline values: CDR1 SEHNR, CDR2 FQNEAQ (reference sequence). V lost 5 bases, J lost 7 bases, and 13 bases stayed unmatched. The CDR3 totals 16 residues. The CDR3 is CASSHRTGQAMNEQFF. For the CDR3, the DNA is TGTGCCAGCAGCCACCGAACGGGACAGGCGATGAATGAGCAGTTCTTC.

This clone was recorded a few times. V usage is TRBV27 and J usage is TRBJ2-7; the D call may be TRBD1 or TRBD2 (5 bases each). This CDR3 is built from 15 residues. V shed 2 bases and J shed 2 bases, with 13 bases lying between them. Looked up from germline, CDR1 is MNHEY and CDR2 is SMNVEV (reference sequence). This chain's CDR3 is CASSLVGLGAYEQYF. The CDR3, as DNA: TGTGCCAGCAGTTTAGTGGGCCTGGGGGCCTACGAGCAGTACTTC.

The J gene is TRBJ2-1, the V gene TRBV2; no firm D call. Germline lookup yields CDR1 SNHLY and CDR2 FYNNEI. The CDR3 is 13 amino acids. V was cut by 0 bases and J by 8 bases, with 8 bases left in between. The CDR3 here is CASSEAVGHEQFF. CDR3 nucleotide sequence: TGTGCCAGCAGTGAAGCTGTAGGCCATGAGCAGTTCTTC.

The V gene is TRBV13, the J gene TRBJ2-7; 8 bases are a match to TRBD1. This CDR3 comprises 15 residues. The germline V gene encodes CDR1 PRHDT and CDR2 FYEKMQ (reference sequence). The V gene end was trimmed by 5 bases and the J gene end by 0 bases; junction bases not matched to a gene: 6. As DNA, the CDR3 is TGTGCCAGCAGCCCAGCCGGACAGGGCTCCTACGAGCAGTACTTC. The encoded protein is CASSPAGQGSYEQYF. The whole variable domain, filled in from reference TRBV13 and TRBJ2-7, reads AAGVIQSPRHLIKEKRETATLKCYPIPRHDTVYWYQQGPGQDPQFLISFYEKMQSDKGSIPDRFSAQQFSDYHSELNMSSLELGDSALYFCASSPAGQGSYEQYFGPGTRLTVT.

The rearrangement uses TRBV7-9 and TRBJ2-1; D is unclear. CDR3 size: 16 residues. V was clipped by 4 bases and J by 4 bases, with 17 bases between them. Germline V lookup: CDR1 SEHNR, CDR2 FQNEAQ (reference sequence). In nucleotides, the CDR3 is TGTGCCAGCAGCTCGGACCTCTCCGGTTTGTACAATGAGCAGTTCTTC. As protein: CASSSDLSGLYNEQFF.

The chain joins TRBV6-1 to TRBJ1-2; TRBD1 might be the D (5 bases). Germline-derived CDR1 and CDR2 are MNHNS and SASEGT. The length of the CDR3 is 12 residues. The V end lost 6 bases, the J end lost 8 bases, and 13 bases lay between the germline ends. The CDR3: CASRVGRGGYTF. CDR3 sequence (DNA): TGTGCCAGCAGGGTGGGGCGAGGAGGCTACACCTTC.

The CDR3 spells CASSLGLGGRASEQYF. The CDR3, as DNA: TGTGCCAGCAGCTTAGGGCTGGGCGGGAGGGCCTCCGAGCAGTACTTC. The chain recombines TRBV7-9 with TRBJ2-7; 9 bases line up with TRBD2. After removal of 1 base from V and 6 bases from J, the junction contained 10 bases not matched to a gene. The length of the CDR3 is 16 residues. Germline loops: CDR1 SEHNR, CDR2 FQNEAQ (reference sequence).

The chain carries TRBV6-1 and TRBJ2-7; no reliable D call. Trimming cost V 1 base and J 4 bases, with 8 bases left between them. The CDR3 is 13 residues long. The germline V gene has CDR1 MNHNS and CDR2 SASEGT. This CDR3 reads CASSEGRAYEQYF. CDR3 sequence (DNA): TGTGCCAGCAGTGAAGGTAGGGCTTACGAGCAGTACTTC.

This clone was detected only a few times. The chain joins TRBV7-9 to TRBJ1-1; no definite D call. The germline V and J ends were trimmed by 1 base and 1 base, with 7 bases remaining between them. Per germline, CDR1 SEHNR and CDR2 FQNEAQ (reference sequence). This CDR3 has 14 amino acids. CDR3 amino acids: CASSLEVRNTEAFF. The CDR3 DNA sequence: TGTGCCAGCAGCTTAGAAGTAAGGAACACTGAAGCTTTCTTT.

This clone came up once. A far larger clone is one nucleotide away, so this likely arose from a read error. The chain recombines TRBV7-6 with TRBJ2-7; D could derive from TRBD1 or TRBD2 (5 bases each). The CDR3 sequence is 14 residues long. CDR1 is SGHVS, CDR2 FNYEAQ, per germline. The CDR3 DNA is TGTGCCAGCAGCTCCCTCGCAGGGACCTACGGGCAGTACTTC. Protein product: CASSSLAGTYGQYF.

The chain is built from TRBV7-8 and TRBJ2-7, with TRBD1 matching 7 bases. Germline-derived CDR1 and CDR2 are SGHVS and FQNEAQ. The CDR3 is 13 amino acids. V lost 6 bases and J lost 3; bases outside the gene matches: 5. The chain's CDR3 is CASSLQGIYEQYF. The DNA of the CDR3 is TGTGCCAGCAGTCTACAGGGGATCTACGAGCAGTACTTC.

CDR3 in DNA: TGTGCCAGCAGATCCCGTGAATGGGGGCGCGGGGATGAGCAGTTCTTC. Its translation is CASRSREWGRGDEQFF. The chain recombines TRBV7-2 with TRBJ2-1, with D perhaps given as TRBD1 or TRBD2 (6 bases each). Deletions cut 6 bases from V and 8 bases from J, with 23 bases between. The CDR3 totals 16 residues. The germline gives CDR1 SGHTA, CDR2 FQGNSA.

The CDR3 sequence is CASGYLAGEQYF. CDR3 bases: TGCGCCAGCGGATACTTAGCGGGTGAGCAGTACTTC. V is TRBV10-2 and J is TRBJ2-7; the match to TRBD2 covers 7 bases. This CDR3 comprises 12 residues. V was clipped by 8 bases and J by 7 bases; unmatched bases: 8. Germline V gene sequence: CDR1 WSHSY, CDR2 SAAADI.

This rearrangement joins TRBV9 to TRBJ2-2; D not resolved. Deletions cut 3 bases from V and 2 bases from J, with 5 bases between. CDR1 is SGDLS, CDR2 YYNGEE, per germline. The CDR3 spans 13 residues. This CDR3 reads CASSASNTGELFF. CDR3 DNA: TGTGCCAGCAGCGCCAGTAACACCGGGGAGCTGTTTTTT.

The chain couples TRBV2 to TRBJ2-5; D could derive from TRBD1 or TRBD2 (6 bases each). The DNA end is more similar to TRBJ2-7, so the J call may be wrong. There are 15 residues in the CDR3. The germline V gene encodes CDR1 SNHLY and CDR2 FYNNEI. CDR3 sequence reads: CALTGGTPRTYEQYF. The CDR3 coding sequence is TGTGCCCTTACCGGGGGCACGCCCAGGACCTACGAGCAGTACTTC.

DNA of the CDR3: TGTGCCAGCAGCTCCGCCGGGACGGTAGCTTTCTTT. This gives the protein CASSSAGTVAFF. J is TRBJ1-1 and V is TRBV7-9; TRBD1 is a possible D gene (5 bases). Trimming took 4 bases from V and 10 from J, leaving 13 bases between them. Germline CDR1 and CDR2: SEHNR and FQNEAQ (reference sequence). CDR3 length equals 12 residues.

The rearrangement links TRBV6-1 to TRBJ2-1; D is unclear. Germline CDR1 is MNHNS and CDR2 is SASEGT. The CDR3 totals 15 residues. The V gene lost 6 bases and the J gene lost 0 bases, with 12 bases spanning the gap. CDR3 sequence: CASSPGLSSYNEQFF. CDR3 in DNA: TGTGCCAGCAGCCCCGGTTTATCCTCCTACAATGAGCAGTTCTTC.

The chain recombines TRBV11-3 with TRBJ2-1, with 10 bases that match TRBD2. The CDR3 contains 16 residues. With 3 bases clipped from V and 8 bases from J, the junction kept 10 bases outside the gene matches. Germline CDR1 and CDR2: SGHNT and YENEEA. CDR3 sequence (DNA): TGTGCCAGCAGCTTCGGTAGCGGGAGGCCCGGCGATGAGCAGTTCTTC. It codes for CASSFGSGRPGDEQFF. Combining the CDR3 with reference TRBV11-3 and TRBJ2-1 gives the whole variable domain EAGVVQSPRYKIIEKKQPVAFWCNPISGHNTLYWYLQNLGQGPELLIRYENEEAVDDSQLPKDRFSAERLKGVDSTLKIQPAELGDSAVYLCASSFGSGRPGDEQFFGPGTRLTVL.

The V gene is TRBV5-1, the J gene TRBJ2-1; D is ambiguous. The V gene's germline CDR1 is SGHRS and CDR2 YFSETQ. The CDR3 contains 10 residues. The V end was cut by 7 bases, the J end by 8 bases, with 7 bases between. The CDR3 DNA follows: TGCGCCAGCGTGGGCGATGAGCAGTTCTTC. It specifies CASVGDEQFF.

The V gene is TRBV6-1, the J gene TRBJ2-7, with 9 nucleotides matching TRBD1. CDR3 size: 14 residues. Germline V gene lookup returns CDR1 MNHNS and CDR2 SASEGT. V shed 4 bases and J 3 bases; nucleotides not matched to a gene: 4. The CDR3 DNA is TGTGCCAGCAGTGGCCGGGACAGGGTCTACGAGCAGTACTTC. Residues: CASSGRDRVYEQYF.

The genes are TRBV7-3 and TRBJ1-1; no reliable D call. This CDR3 spans 14 amino acids. Looked up from germline, CDR1 is SGHTA and CDR2 is FQGTGA. V gave up 2 bases and J gave up 1 base, with 8 bases separating them. CDR3: CASSLSGGNTEAFF. The CDR3 nucleotides are TGTGCCAGCAGCTTATCGGGTGGGAACACTGAAGCTTTCTTT.

As concerns this clone: Other nucleotide sequences from this sample produce the same CDR3. The genes are TRBV27 and TRBJ2-7; weak D call: TRBD1 (8 bases). The CDR3 covers 12 residues. CDR1 MNHEY and CDR2 SMNVEV come from the germline V gene (reference sequence). The V gene lost 6 bases and the J gene lost 6 bases, with 12 bases spanning the gap. The CDR3 region is CASSTGGGEQYF. CDR3 DNA: TGTGCCAGCAGCACAGGGGGGGGCGAGCAGTACTTC.

The chain combines TRBV27 with TRBJ2-1, with 7 bases lining up with TRBD2. CDR1 MNHEY and CDR2 SMNVEV come from the germline V gene (reference sequence). The CDR3 has 16 amino acids. The V and J ends lost 2 bases and 0 bases, in that order; junction bases with no gene match: 4. DNA of the CDR3: TGTGCCAGCAGTTTAGGGGAGGGCGTCTCCTACAATGAGCAGTTCTTC. Its translation: CASSLGEGVSYNEQFF.

The rearrangement joins TRBV7-9 to TRBJ2-7, with 10 nucleotides matching TRBD2. Germline V gene lookup returns CDR1 SEHNR and CDR2 FQNEAQ (reference sequence). The trim removed 4 bases at V and 6 bases at J, leaving 12 bases unmatched. This CDR3 spans 16 amino acids. CDR3 sequence reads: CASSSPLAGVRGEQYF. The CDR3 DNA reads TGTGCCAGCAGCTCCCCTCTAGCGGGAGTAAGGGGCGAGCAGTACTTC.

This rearrangement joins TRBV2 to TRBJ1-4, with a weak D call TRBD1 (5 bases). There are 14 residues in the CDR3. V was cut by 9 bases and J by 5 bases, with 16 bases left in between. From germline, CDR1 is SNHLY and CDR2 FYNNEI. The CDR3 loop reads CASGARLPNEKLFF. CDR3 nucleotides: TGTGCCAGTGGGGCACGGCTCCCGAATGAAAAACTGTTTTTT. Complete variable domain (other parts from reference TRBV2 and TRBJ1-4): EPEVTQTPSHQVTQMGQEVILRCVPISNHLYFYWYRQILGQKVEFLVSFYNNEISEKSEIFDDQFSVERPDGSNFTLKIRSTKLEDSAMYFCASGARLPNEKLFFGSGTQLSVL.